This entry concerns a single T cell receptor (beta chain). Its antigen is as yet unknown. V gave up 6 bases and J gave up 8 bases; unmatched junction bases: 15. The CDR3 spans 15 residues. Germline V gives CDR1 SEHNR, CDR2 FQNEAQ (reference sequence). These data originate in a study of beta chain features in type 1 diabetes. Study-wide results and limits: Lower insertion and higher deletion counts appeared at VDJ junctions in type 1 diabetes patients. Across patients, naive, central memory and Treg TCRB repertoires exhibited apparently greater similarity than was observed across healthy donors.

All of the sorted populations showed purity greater than 95%. The investigators reverse transcribed all of the isolated RNA, so they sequenced expressed TCRB transcripts. Libraries were prepared by immunoSEQ multiplex PCR; TCRdb keeps only in-frame clonotypes and omits some of them. The sample includes some 160,000 clones, approximately 9.9% seen only once; the top ten take 2% to 3%. This TCR was recovered from a young woman in good health. The chain links TRBV7-9 to TRBJ1-2, with 7 bases fitting TRBD1. The sample taken for sequencing was central memory CD4+ T cells from blood. DNA of the CDR3: TGTGCCAGCAGTTTTTCGACAGGGTCTTCATCGGGCTACACCTTC. Translated, it gives CASSFSTGSSSGYTF.